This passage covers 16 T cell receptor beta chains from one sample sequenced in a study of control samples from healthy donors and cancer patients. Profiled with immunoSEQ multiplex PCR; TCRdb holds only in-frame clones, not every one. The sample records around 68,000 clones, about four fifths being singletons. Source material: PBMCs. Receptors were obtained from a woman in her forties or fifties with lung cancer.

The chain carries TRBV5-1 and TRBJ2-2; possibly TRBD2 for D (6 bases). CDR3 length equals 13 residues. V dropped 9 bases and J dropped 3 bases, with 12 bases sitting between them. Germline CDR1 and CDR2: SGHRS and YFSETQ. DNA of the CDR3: TGCGCCAACCGGGACTCAGACACCGGGGAGCTGTTTTTT. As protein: CANRDSDTGELFF.

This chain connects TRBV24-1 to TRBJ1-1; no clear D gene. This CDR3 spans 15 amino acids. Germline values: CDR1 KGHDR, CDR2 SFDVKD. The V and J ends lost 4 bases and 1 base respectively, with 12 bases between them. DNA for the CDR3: TGTGCCACCAGTGACTCCGGACGGGGGAACACTGAAGCTTTCTTT. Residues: CATSDSGRGNTEAFF.

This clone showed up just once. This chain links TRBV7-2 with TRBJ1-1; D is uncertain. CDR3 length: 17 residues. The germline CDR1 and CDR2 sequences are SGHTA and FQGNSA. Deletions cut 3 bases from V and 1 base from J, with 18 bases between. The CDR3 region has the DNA TGTGCCAGCAGCTTCGCCGCGCTACGGATAGGGAACACTGAAGCTTTCTTT. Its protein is CASSFAALRIGNTEAFF.

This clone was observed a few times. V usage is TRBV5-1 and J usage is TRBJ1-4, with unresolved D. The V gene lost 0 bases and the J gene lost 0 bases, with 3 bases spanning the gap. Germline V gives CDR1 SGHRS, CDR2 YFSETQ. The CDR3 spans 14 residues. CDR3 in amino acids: CASSLAATNEKLFF. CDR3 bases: TGCGCCAGCAGCTTGGCTGCAACTAATGAAAAACTGTTTTTT.

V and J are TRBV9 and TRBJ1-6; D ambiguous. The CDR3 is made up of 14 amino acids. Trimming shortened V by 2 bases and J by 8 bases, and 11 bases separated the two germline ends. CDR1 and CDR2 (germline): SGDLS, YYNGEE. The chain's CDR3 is CASSVKGIDSPLHF. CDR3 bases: TGTGCCAGCAGCGTCAAAGGGATCGATTCACCCCTCCACTTT.

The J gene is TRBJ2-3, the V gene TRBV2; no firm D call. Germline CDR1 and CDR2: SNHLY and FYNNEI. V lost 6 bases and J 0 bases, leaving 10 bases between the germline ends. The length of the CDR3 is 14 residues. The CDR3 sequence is CASSKMSSTDTQYF. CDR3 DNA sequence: TGTGCCAGCAGCAAAATGTCTAGCACAGATACGCAGTATTTT.

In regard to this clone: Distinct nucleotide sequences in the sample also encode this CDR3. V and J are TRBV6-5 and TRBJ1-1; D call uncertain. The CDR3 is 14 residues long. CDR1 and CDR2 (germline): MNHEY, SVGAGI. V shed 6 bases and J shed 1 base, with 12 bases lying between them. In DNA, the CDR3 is TGTGCCAGCAGCTTGGGAGGCACGAACACTGAAGCTTTCTTT. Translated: CASSLGGTNTEAFF.

The CDR3 nucleotides are TGTGCCAGCAGCCGCAGGACAGTCGATAGCAATCAGCCCCAGCATTTT. Residues: CASSRRTVDSNQPQHF. The chain combines TRBV11-3 with TRBJ1-5; tentatively, D is TRBD1 (6 bases). The germline V and J ends were trimmed by 5 bases and 0 bases, with 14 bases remaining between them. CDR3 length: 16 amino acids. Germline V CDR1 and CDR2: SGHNT, YENEEA.

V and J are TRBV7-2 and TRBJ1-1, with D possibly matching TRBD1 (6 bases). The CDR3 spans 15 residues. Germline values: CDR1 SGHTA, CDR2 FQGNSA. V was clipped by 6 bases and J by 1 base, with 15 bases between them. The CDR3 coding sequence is TGTGCCAGCAGACTCGGACAGATTTGGAACACTGAAGCTTTCTTT. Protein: CASRLGQIWNTEAFF.

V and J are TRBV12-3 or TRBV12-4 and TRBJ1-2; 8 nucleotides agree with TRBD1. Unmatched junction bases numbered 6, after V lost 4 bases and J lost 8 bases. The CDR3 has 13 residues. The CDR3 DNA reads TGTGCCAGCAGTTCCTGGACAGGGACCGGCTACACCTTC. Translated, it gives CASSSWTGTGYTF.

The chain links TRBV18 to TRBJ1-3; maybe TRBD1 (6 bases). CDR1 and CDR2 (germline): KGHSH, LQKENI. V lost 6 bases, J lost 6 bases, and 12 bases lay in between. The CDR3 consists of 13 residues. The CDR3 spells CASSMAGENTIYF. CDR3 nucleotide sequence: TGTGCCAGCTCGATGGCAGGGGAAAACACCATATATTTT.

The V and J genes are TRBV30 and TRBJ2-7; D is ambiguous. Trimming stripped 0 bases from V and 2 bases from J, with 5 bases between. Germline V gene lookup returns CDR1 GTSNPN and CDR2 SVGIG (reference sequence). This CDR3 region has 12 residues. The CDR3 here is CAWSVGTYEQYF. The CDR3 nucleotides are TGTGCCTGGAGTGTTGGGACCTACGAGCAGTACTTC.

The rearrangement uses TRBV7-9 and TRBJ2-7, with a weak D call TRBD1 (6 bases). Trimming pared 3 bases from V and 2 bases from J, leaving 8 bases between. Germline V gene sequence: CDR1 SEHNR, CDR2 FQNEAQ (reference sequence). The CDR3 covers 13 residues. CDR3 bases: TGTGCCAGCAGCTTTTCAGGGGCCTACGAGCAGTACTTC. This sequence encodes CASSFSGAYEQYF.

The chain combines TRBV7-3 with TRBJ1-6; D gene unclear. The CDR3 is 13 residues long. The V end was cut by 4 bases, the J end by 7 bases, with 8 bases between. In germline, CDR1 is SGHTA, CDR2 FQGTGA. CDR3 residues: CASSSDGNSPLHF. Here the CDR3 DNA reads TGTGCCAGCAGCTCGGACGGGAATTCACCCCTCCACTTT.

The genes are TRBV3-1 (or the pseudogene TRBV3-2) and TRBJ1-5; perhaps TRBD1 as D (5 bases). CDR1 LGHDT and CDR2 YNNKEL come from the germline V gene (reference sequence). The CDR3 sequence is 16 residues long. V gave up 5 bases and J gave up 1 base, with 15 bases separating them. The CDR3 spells CASSARAGMSNQPQHF. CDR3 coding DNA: TGTGCCAGCAGCGCCAGAGCAGGGATGAGCAATCAGCCCCAGCATTTT.

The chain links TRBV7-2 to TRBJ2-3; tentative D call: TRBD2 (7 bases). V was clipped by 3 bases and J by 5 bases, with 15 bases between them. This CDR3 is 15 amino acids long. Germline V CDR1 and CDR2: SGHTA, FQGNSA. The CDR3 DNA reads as TGTGCCAGCAGCTTTGAGGGGGGGCGTGGAGATACGCAGTATTTT. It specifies CASSFEGGRGDTQYF.